The 28 T cell receptor beta chains below all came from one sample that was sequenced in a study of blood T cell repertoires in COVID-19. Here immunoSEQ multiplex PCR was the method, and the copy in TCRdb shows in-frame clones only, minus some. The table records 350,000 to 400,000 clones, more than 80% of them present only once. The sequencing input was peripheral blood. The receptors originated from a woman aged 25-40 years with COVID-19, enrolled during active disease.

The rearrangement uses TRBV13 and TRBJ2-5; 15 bases line up with TRBD2. Trimming at V came to 4 bases and at J to 11 bases, leaving 5 bases not matched to a gene. Germline CDR1 is PRHDT and CDR2 is FYEKMQ (reference sequence). The CDR3 runs 14 residues. CDR3 nucleotides: TGTGCCAGCAGCTCGGGACTAGCGGGGGGCCTTCAGTACTTC. Translation gives CASSSGLAGGLQYF.

The chain links TRBV6-5 to TRBJ1-2, with D tentatively TRBD1 (6 bases). The CDR3 extends over 14 amino acids. CDR1 and CDR2 from the germline V gene are MNHEY and SVGAGI. V was cut by 0 bases and J by 8 bases, with 13 bases left in between. CDR3 DNA sequence: TGTGCCAGCAGTTACTCAGGTGCAGGGGTAGGCTACACCTTC. Residues: CASSYSGAGVGYTF.

This chain joins TRBV18 and TRBJ1-5, with 7 positions matching TRBD1. Per germline, CDR1 KGHSH and CDR2 LQKENI. The CDR3 loop spans 15 amino acids. J gave up 3 bases and V 0 bases, and 2 bases lay outside the gene matches. The CDR3 region is CASSPPTGPNQPQHF. CDR3 nucleotides: TGTGCCAGCTCACCACCGACAGGGCCCAATCAGCCCCAGCATTTT.

The chain links TRBV18 to TRBJ2-7; 10 nucleotides match TRBD1. With V trimmed by 4 bases and J by 2 bases, 8 bases remained unmatched. The CDR3 sequence is 16 residues long. The germline CDR1 and CDR2 sequences are KGHSH and LQKENI. The CDR3 spells CASSQRGQGSTYEQYV. In DNA form, the CDR3 reads TGTGCCAGCTCACAACGGGGACAGGGGTCCACCTACGAGCAGTACGTC.

The CDR3 sequence: CATTTSGRYEQYF. Here the CDR3 DNA reads TGTGCCACAACTACTAGCGGCCGCTACGAGCAGTACTTC. This chain links TRBV28 with TRBJ2-7; 8 positions agree with TRBD2. The CDR3 length is 13 residues. J gave up 3 bases and V 10 bases, and 8 bases lay outside the gene matches. Germline CDR1 and CDR2: MDHEN and SYDVKM.

The rearrangement links TRBV18 to TRBJ2-5; 11 bases match TRBD2. Germline CDR1 KGHSH, CDR2 LQKENI. The CDR3 is 15 residues long. Losses at the gene ends were 3 bases for V and 4 bases for J; bases not matched to a gene: 4. CDR3 region: CASSPSGGARETQYF. The CDR3 bases are TGTGCCAGCTCACCTAGCGGGGGGGCCAGAGAGACCCAGTACTTC.

CDR3 protein: CASSEDRRGGYGYTF. DNA for the CDR3: TGTGCCAGCAGTGAGGACAGACGGGGGGGCTATGGCTACACCTTC. This chain connects TRBV6-2 or TRBV6-3 to TRBJ1-2, with D perhaps TRBD1 (6 bases). The germline V gene has CDR1 MNHEY and CDR2 SVGEGT. V lost 5 bases and J lost 4, with 17 bases in between. This CDR3 spans 15 amino acids.

The chain couples TRBV4-2 to TRBJ2-7, with 8 bases fitting TRBD2. J was trimmed by 0 bases and V by 4 bases; bases with no gene match: 11. In germline, CDR1 is LGHNA, CDR2 YNFKEQ. This CDR3 has 17 residues. The CDR3 loop is CASSPRGGSPSSYEQYF. In DNA, the CDR3 is TGTGCCAGCAGCCCACGCGGGGGGAGCCCTAGCTCCTACGAGCAGTACTTC.

This chain connects TRBV7-2 to TRBJ2-7, with TRBD2 identical over 15 bases. CDR1 SGHTA and CDR2 FQGNSA come from the germline V gene. This CDR3 has 15 residues. Losses at the gene ends were 8 bases for V and 0 bases for J; bases not matched to a gene: 2. CDR3: CASGLAGGSSYEQYF. The CDR3 coding sequence is TGTGCCAGCGGACTAGCGGGGGGGAGCTCCTACGAGCAGTACTTC.

The chain couples TRBV27 to TRBJ1-6; D is ambiguous. This CDR3 comprises 14 residues. Trimming took 4 bases from V and 4 from J, leaving 8 bases between them. CDR1 MNHEY and CDR2 SMNVEV come from the germline V gene (reference sequence). In DNA form, the CDR3 reads TGTGCCAGCAGTTACGAGCCTTATAATTCACCCCTCCACTTT. This sequence encodes CASSYEPYNSPLHF.

V and J are TRBV3-1 (or the pseudogene TRBV3-2) and TRBJ1-1, with D tentatively TRBD1 (6 bases). Trimming stripped 4 bases from V and 4 bases from J, with 16 bases between. Per germline, CDR1 LGHDT and CDR2 YNNKEL (reference sequence). The CDR3 has 15 amino acids. In DNA, the CDR3 is TGTGCCAGCAGCCCGTACTATCAGGGGTCCACTGAAGCTTTCTTT. Amino acid sequence: CASSPYYQGSTEAFF.

This clone turned up a few times. The gene calls are TRBV5-1 and TRBJ2-3; D is ambiguous. There are 14 residues in the CDR3. V was pared by 3 bases and J by 4 bases, with 12 bases between. Germline CDR1 and CDR2: SGHRS and YFSETQ. For the CDR3, the DNA is TGCGCCAGCAGCTGGGCCGGTTTTCCAGATACGCAGTATTTT. It translates to CASSWAGFPDTQYF.

This clone was found a few times. The chain employs TRBV29-1 and TRBJ2-1; 13 bases are shared with TRBD2. Germline V gene sequence: CDR1 SQVTM, CDR2 ANQGSEA. After removal of 7 bases from V and 7 bases from J, the junction contained 7 bases not matched to a gene. The CDR3 is made up of 14 amino acids. CDR3: CSARTSGSINEQFF. CDR3 DNA: TGCAGCGCTAGGACTAGCGGGAGTATAAATGAGCAGTTCTTC.

The chain recombines TRBV7-2 with TRBJ2-3; 7 bases line up with TRBD2. Trimming cost V 1 base and J 3 bases; bases outside gene matches: 4. Germline V gene data show CDR1 as SGHTA and CDR2 as FQGNSA. This CDR3 is built from 15 residues. This chain's CDR3 is CASSLDGGRTDTQYF. In DNA form, the CDR3 reads TGTGCCAGCAGCTTAGATGGCGGGAGAACAGATACGCAGTATTTT. Together with reference TRBV7-2 and TRBJ2-3, the CDR3 gives the full variable domain: GAGVSQSPSNKVTEKGKDVELRCDPISGHTALYWYRQSLGQGLEFLIYFQGNSAPDKSGLPSDRFSAERTGGSVSTLTIQRTQQEDSAVYLCASSLDGGRTDTQYFGPGTRLTVL.

This clone appeared a single time. The CDR3 here is CASSLFAGSGEKLFF. The CDR3 DNA reads TGTGCCAGCAGCTTATTTGCAGGGTCTGGCGAAAAACTGTTTTTT. V usage is TRBV7-9 and J usage is TRBJ1-4; D is possibly TRBD1 (5 bases). The CDR3 extends over 15 amino acids. Trimming removed 2 bases from V and 8 bases from J, with 15 bases in between. Per the germline V gene, CDR1 is SEHNR and CDR2 is FQNEAQ (reference sequence). The full variable domain, rest sourced from reference TRBV7-9 and TRBJ1-4, is DTGVSQNPRHKITKRGQNVTFRCDPISEHNRLYWYRQTLGQGPEFLTYFQNEAQLEKSRLLSDRFSAERPKGSFSTLEIQRTEQGDSAMYLCASSLFAGSGEKLFFGSGTQLSVL.

The J gene is TRBJ1-6, the V gene TRBV9, with 7 bases that match TRBD1. This CDR3 has 15 amino acids. Germline loops: CDR1 SGDLS, CDR2 YYNGEE. Trimming cost V 0 bases and J 6 bases; bases outside gene matches: 3. The CDR3, as DNA: TGTGCCAGCAGCGTAGGGACAGGCTTTAATTCACCCCTCCACTTT. Protein: CASSVGTGFNSPLHF.

The chain combines TRBV11-3 with TRBJ2-2, with 7 bases matching TRBD1. This CDR3 region has 14 residues. The germline V gene encodes CDR1 SGHNT and CDR2 YENEEA. With V trimmed by 5 bases and J by 4 bases, 4 bases remained unmatched. The CDR3 sequence is CASSGTAVTGELFF. The CDR3 DNA reads as TGTGCCAGCAGCGGGACAGCCGTCACCGGGGAGCTGTTTTTT. The full variable domain, completed using reference TRBV11-3 and TRBJ2-2, is EAGVVQSPRYKIIEKKQPVAFWCNPISGHNTLYWYLQNLGQGPELLIRYENEEAVDDSQLPKDRFSAERLKGVDSTLKIQPAELGDSAVYLCASSGTAVTGELFFGEGSRLTVL.

This clone was seen only once. The chain uses TRBV24-1 and TRBJ2-1, with D possibly TRBD2 on 5 matching bases. The V and J ends lost 3 bases and 1 base respectively, with 18 bases between them. The CDR3 spans 18 residues. CDR1 and CDR2 from the germline V gene are KGHDR and SFDVKD. The DNA of the CDR3 is TGTGCCACCAGTGATCCCCTAGCCCCCGAGGGTTCCTACAATGAGCAGTTCTTC. It encodes CATSDPLAPEGSYNEQFF.

This chain joins TRBV15 and TRBJ1-4; 7 bases map to TRBD1. V lost 3 bases, J lost 5 bases, and 6 bases stayed unmatched. The CDR3 runs to 15 residues. Germline V gives CDR1 LNHNV, CDR2 YYDKDF (reference sequence). For the CDR3, the DNA is TGTGCCACCAGCAGGGGGGGACAGACAAATGAAAAACTGTTTTTT. This codes for CATSRGGQTNEKLFF. Variable domain in full (rest from reference TRBV15 and TRBJ1-4): DAMVIQNPRYQVTQFGKPVTLSCSQTLNHNVMYWYQQKSSQAPKLLFHYYDKDFNNEADTPDNFQSRRPNTSFCFLDIRSPGLGDTAMYLCATSRGGQTNEKLFFGSGTQLSVL.

The table lists this clone with a few counts. The chain recombines TRBV27 with TRBJ2-2; D is uncertain. V lost 5 bases and J 2 bases, leaving 3 bases between the germline ends. Germline V CDR1 and CDR2: MNHEY, SMNVEV (reference sequence). The CDR3 length is 12 residues. The DNA of the CDR3 is TGTGCCAGCAGTCCAAACACCGGGGAGCTGTTTTTT. Translated, it gives CASSPNTGELFF.

This chain links TRBV28 with TRBJ2-1; no definite D call. The germline gives CDR1 MDHEN, CDR2 SYDVKM. There are 11 residues in the CDR3. V gave up 4 bases and J gave up 7 bases, with 5 bases separating them. CDR3 region: CASSSSNEQFF. CDR3 sequence (DNA): TGTGCCAGCAGTTCTAGTAATGAGCAGTTCTTC.

This clone has only a few counts. The sample carries other DNA sequences with the same CDR3. The genes are TRBV7-2 and TRBJ1-5; D gene unclear. V lost 1 base to trimming and J lost 4 bases, with 5 bases between them. The CDR3 sequence is 13 residues long. Germline V CDR1 and CDR2: SGHTA, FQGNSA. Here the CDR3 reads CASSLERNQPQHF. In DNA, the CDR3 is TGTGCCAGCAGCTTAGAGAGGAATCAGCCCCAGCATTTT.

This chain links TRBV28 with TRBJ2-3, with 11 bases aligning to TRBD1. The CDR3 totals 16 residues. Losses at the gene ends were 8 bases for V and 5 bases for J; bases not matched to a gene: 12. From germline, CDR1 is MDHEN and CDR2 SYDVKM. The CDR3 nucleotides are TGTGCCAGCGGATCCTCGGACAGGGGGCAGATAGATACGCAGTATTTT. It encodes CASGSSDRGQIDTQYF.

This chain links TRBV18 with TRBJ1-1, with TRBD1 as a possible D gene (5 bases). V lost 1 base and J 6 bases, leaving 15 bases between the germline ends. The CDR3 runs to 15 residues. Germline V lookup: CDR1 KGHSH, CDR2 LQKENI. CDR3 DNA sequence: TGTGCCAGCTCACCACGCAGGGATTTAGACTCTGAAGCTTTCTTT. It is translated as CASSPRRDLDSEAFF.

A few counts support this clone. This sequence joins TRBV10-3 and TRBJ1-1, with 8 bases that match TRBD1. Germline loops: CDR1 ENHRY, CDR2 SYGVKD. The CDR3 covers 12 residues. Trimming removed 6 bases from V and 8 bases from J; junction bases left unmatched: 5. DNA for the CDR3: TGTGCCATCAGACAGGGGGGGATGGAAGCTTTCTTT. Amino acid sequence: CAIRQGGMEAFF.

The rearrangement joins TRBV19 to TRBJ1-5; TRBD1 might be the D (6 bases). V was shortened by 6 bases and J by 3 bases, with 15 bases between the two germline ends. CDR3 length: 15 residues. CDR1 is LNHDA, CDR2 SQIVND, per germline (reference sequence). CDR3 in DNA: TGTGCCAGTAGGGCCGGAGGACAGACCAATCAGCCCCAGCATTTT. Its translation is CASRAGGQTNQPQHF.

The DNA of the CDR3 is TGTGCCAGCAGTTACTCGACTAGCGGGGGGTGGGAGCAGTTCTTC. Its protein is CASSYSTSGGWEQFF. V usage is TRBV6-5 and J usage is TRBJ2-1; 13 bases map to TRBD2. V lost 0 bases and J lost 10; bases outside the gene matches: 3. The CDR3 sequence is 15 residues long. Germline V CDR1 and CDR2: MNHEY, SVGAGI.

V usage is TRBV27 and J usage is TRBJ1-2; 8 nucleotides agree with TRBD1. The V gene's germline CDR1 is MNHEY and CDR2 SMNVEV (reference sequence). The CDR3 consists of 13 residues. Losses at the gene ends were 1 base for V and 8 bases for J; bases not matched to a gene: 3. The CDR3 coding sequence is TGTGCCAGCAGTTTATACAGGGGGGAGGGCTACACCTTC. Encoded protein: CASSLYRGEGYTF.